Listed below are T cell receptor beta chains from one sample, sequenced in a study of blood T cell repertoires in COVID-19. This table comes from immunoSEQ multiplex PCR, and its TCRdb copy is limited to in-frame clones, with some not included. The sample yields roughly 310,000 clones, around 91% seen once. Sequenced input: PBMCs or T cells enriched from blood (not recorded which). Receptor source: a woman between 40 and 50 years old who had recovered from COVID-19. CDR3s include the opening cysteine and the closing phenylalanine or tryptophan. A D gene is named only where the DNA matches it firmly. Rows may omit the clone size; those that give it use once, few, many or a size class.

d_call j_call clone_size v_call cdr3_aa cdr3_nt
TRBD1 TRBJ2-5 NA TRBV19 CASSIEASGTGGKTQYF TGTGCCAGTAGTATAGAGGCTTCAGGGACAGGAGGGAAGACCCAGTACTTC
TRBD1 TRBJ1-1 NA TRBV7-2 CASSLGTGWTEAFF TGTGCCAGCAGCTTAGGGACAGGGTGGACTGAAGCTTTCTTT
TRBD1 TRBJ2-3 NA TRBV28 CASSPRTGGGTDTQYF TGTGCCAGCAGCCCTCGGACAGGGGGGGGCACAGATACGCAGTATTTT
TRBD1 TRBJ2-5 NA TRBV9 CASSVDGTGEQTQYF TGTGCCAGCAGCGTAGACGGGACAGGGGAACAGACCCAGTACTTC
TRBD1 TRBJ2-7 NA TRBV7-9 CASSPRGQYEQYF TGTGCCAGCAGCCCCCGGGGACAGTACGAGCAGTACTTC
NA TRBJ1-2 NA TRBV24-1 CATSGKGGYGYTF TGTGCCACGAGTGGGAAGGGAGGGTATGGCTACACCTTC
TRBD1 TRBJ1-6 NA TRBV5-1 CASSLQGEDSPLHF TGCGCCAGCAGCTTGCAGGGGGAGGATTCACCCCTCCACTTT
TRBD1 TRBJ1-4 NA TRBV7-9 CASSLGTGADEKLFF TGTGCCAGCAGCTTAGGGACAGGGGCAGACGAAAAACTGTTTTTT
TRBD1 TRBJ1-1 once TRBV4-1 CASSQDPPGTGRDTEAFF TGCGCCAGCAGCCAAGACCCCCCAGGGACAGGGAGGGACACTGAAGCTTTCTTT
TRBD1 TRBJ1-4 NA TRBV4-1 CASSQTGVRDEKLFF TGCGCCAGCAGCCAGACAGGGGTAAGGGATGAAAAACTGTTTTTT
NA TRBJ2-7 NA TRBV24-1 CATQKDGLYEQYF TGTGCCACCCAAAAGGACGGACTCTACGAGCAGTACTTC
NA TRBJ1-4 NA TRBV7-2 CASSISRVLNEKLFF TGTGCCAGCAGCATTTCCCGGGTACTTAATGAAAAACTGTTTTTT
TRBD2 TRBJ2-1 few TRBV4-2 CASSQALAGGGREQFF TGTGCCAGCAGCCAAGCCCTAGCGGGAGGGGGCCGTGAGCAGTTCTTC
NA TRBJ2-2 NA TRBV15 CATSRDHGGQRTGELFF TGTGCCACCAGCAGAGATCATGGAGGGCAGCGGACCGGGGAGCTGTTTTTT
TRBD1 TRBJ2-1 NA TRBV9 CASPGGRPYNEQFF TGTGCCAGCCCAGGGGGCCGACCCTACAATGAGCAGTTCTTC
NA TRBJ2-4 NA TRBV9 CASSVDNYKNIQYF TGTGCCAGCAGCGTAGACAACTACAAAAACATTCAGTACTTC
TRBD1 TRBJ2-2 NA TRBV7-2 CASSFDRVNTGELFF TGTGCCAGCAGCTTCGACAGGGTGAACACCGGGGAGCTGTTTTTT
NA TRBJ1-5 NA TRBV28 CASSLEVQPQHF TGTGCCAGCAGTTTAGAGGTTCAGCCCCAGCATTTT
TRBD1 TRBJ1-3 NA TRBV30 CAWGTGVSGNTIYF TGTGCCTGGGGGACAGGGGTCTCTGGAAACACCATATATTTT
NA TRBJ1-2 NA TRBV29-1 CSVEDLEVGYTF TGCAGCGTTGAAGATCTCGAGGTTGGCTACACCTTC
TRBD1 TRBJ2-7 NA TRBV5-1 CASSLTRQGFEQYF TGCGCCAGCAGCTTAACCCGACAGGGGTTCGAGCAGTACTTC
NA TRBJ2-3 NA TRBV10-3 CAISAASGTDTQYF TGTGCCATCAGTGCGGCTAGCGGCACAGATACGCAGTATTTT
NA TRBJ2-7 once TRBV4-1 CASSDQPGHPSYEQYF TGCGCCAGCAGCGATCAACCGGGACACCCGTCCTACGAGCAGTACTTC
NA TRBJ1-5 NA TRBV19 CASSIMAGDSNQPQHF TGTGCCAGTAGTATAATGGCAGGCGATAGCAATCAGCCCCAGCATTTT
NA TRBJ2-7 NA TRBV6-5 CASSLMRTKSDEQYF TGTGCCAGCAGTTTAATGCGGACTAAATCAGACGAGCAGTACTTC
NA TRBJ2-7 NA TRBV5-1 CASSSGEGWGEQYF TGCGCCAGCAGCTCAGGAGAGGGTTGGGGCGAGCAGTACTTC
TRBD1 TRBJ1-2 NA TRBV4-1 CASSIHPGQGGDGYTF TGCGCCAGCAGCATACACCCGGGACAGGGAGGAGATGGCTACACCTTC
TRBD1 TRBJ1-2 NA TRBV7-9 CASSLSGTGGVNYGYTF TGTGCCAGCAGCTTATCCGGGACAGGGGGTGTAAACTATGGCTACACCTTC
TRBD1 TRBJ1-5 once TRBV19 CASTRWGQGRPQHF TGTGCCAGTACCCGGTGGGGACAGGGGCGGCCCCAGCATTTT
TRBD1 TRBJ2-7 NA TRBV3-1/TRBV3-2 CASSQQDRAAYEQYF TGTGCCAGCAGCCAACAGGACAGGGCCGCCTACGAGCAGTACTTC
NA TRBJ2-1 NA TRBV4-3 CASSQDRAGYYNEQFF TGCGCCAGCAGCCAAGATCGGGCAGGGTACTACAATGAGCAGTTCTTC
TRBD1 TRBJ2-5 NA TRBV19 CASSIKDRETTQYF TGTGCCAGTAGTATAAAAGACAGGGAGACGACCCAGTACTTC
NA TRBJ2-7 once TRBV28 CASSPGRGTYEQYF TGTGCCAGCAGCCCCGGAAGGGGGACCTACGAGCAGTACTTC
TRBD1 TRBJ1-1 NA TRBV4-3 CASSRAGGEAFF TGCGCCAGCAGCCGAGCAGGGGGGGAAGCTTTCTTT
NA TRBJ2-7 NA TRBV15 CATSRDSAYEQYF TGTGCCACCAGCAGAGATAGCGCCTACGAGCAGTACTTC
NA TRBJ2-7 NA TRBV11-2 CASSLGIAPYEQYF TGTGCCAGCAGCTTAGGGATAGCTCCCTACGAGCAGTACTTC
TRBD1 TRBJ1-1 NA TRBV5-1 CASSRTGQGNTEAFF TGCGCCAGCAGCCGGACGGGACAGGGGAACACTGAAGCTTTCTTT
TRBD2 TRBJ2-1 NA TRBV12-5 CASVLAGAGNNEQFF TGTGCTAGTGTTTTAGCGGGAGCAGGGAACAATGAGCAGTTCTTC
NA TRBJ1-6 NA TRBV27 CASRSGTAYNSPLHF TGTGCCAGCAGGAGCGGGACCGCCTATAATTCACCCCTCCACTTT
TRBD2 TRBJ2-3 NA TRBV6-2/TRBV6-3 CASSSLWGRATDTQYF TGTGCCAGCAGTTCCTTGTGGGGGAGGGCCACAGATACGCAGTATTTT
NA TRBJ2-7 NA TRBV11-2 CASSLVRVGEQYF TGTGCCAGCAGCTTAGTACGGGTAGGCGAGCAGTACTTC
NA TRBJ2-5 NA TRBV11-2 CASSRVQETQYF TGTGCCAGCAGCCGGGTCCAAGAGACCCAGTACTTC
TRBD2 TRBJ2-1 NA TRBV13 CASSSTGLREYNEQFF TGTGCCAGCAGCTCAACGGGACTAAGGGAATACAATGAGCAGTTCTTC
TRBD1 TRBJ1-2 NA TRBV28 CASTLLTGDDYGYTF TGTGCCAGCACTCTGTTGACAGGGGACGACTATGGCTACACCTTC
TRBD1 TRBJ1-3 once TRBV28 CASSLGQLGGNTIYF TGTGCCAGCAGTCTGGGACAGCTGGGGGGAAACACCATATATTTT
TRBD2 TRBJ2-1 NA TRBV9 CASSASGRRYNEQFF TGTGCCAGCAGCGCGAGCGGGAGGAGATACAATGAGCAGTTCTTC
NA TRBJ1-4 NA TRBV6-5 CASSYGGRLYEKLFF TGTGCCAGCAGTTACGGGGGCAGGTTATACGAAAAACTGTTTTTT
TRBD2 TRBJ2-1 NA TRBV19 CASRSVREEFF TGTGCCAGTAGATCGGTCCGGGAGGAGTTCTTC
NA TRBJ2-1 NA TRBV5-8 CATPPKVDSPYNEQFF TGTGCCACCCCACCCAAGGTCGACAGTCCCTACAATGAGCAGTTCTTC
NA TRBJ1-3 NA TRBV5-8 CASSFGGTGNTIYF TGTGCCAGCAGCTTCGGGGGGACTGGAAACACCATATATTTT
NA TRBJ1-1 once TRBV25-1 CASSQLGAKGGGTEAFF TGTGCCAGCAGTCAACTTGGGGCGAAGGGGGGAGGGACTGAAGCTTTCTTT
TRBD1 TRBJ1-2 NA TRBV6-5 CASSRGQNYGYTF TGTGCCAGCAGTAGGGGGCAGAACTATGGCTACACCTTC
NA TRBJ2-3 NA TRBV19 CASSIYRGSGTDTQYF TGTGCCAGTAGTATCTACAGGGGCAGCGGGACAGATACGCAGTATTTT
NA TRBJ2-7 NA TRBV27 CASSRTAGFYEQYF TGTGCCAGCAGTCGGACTGCGGGATTCTACGAGCAGTACTTC
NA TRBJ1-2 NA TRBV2 CASTQKGANYGYTF TGTGCCAGCACCCAGAAAGGAGCCAACTATGGCTACACCTTC